One and the same sample provided the 24 T cell receptor beta chains below, sequenced in a study of shared clonotypes between healthy human individuals (dated by TCRdb to about 2020). Library preparation was by the immunoSEQ multiplex PCR assay. Imported from immuneACCESS, the table was reduced by TCRdb to in-frame sequences with V and J called. These copies leave out some clones; in studies compared against another copy, an unresolved V gene accounts for under half, and the cause of the remainder is not known. Within this sample are about 2.5 million clones, with 85% to 95% of them counted one time only. The ten most abundant clones make up 0.37% of the sample. Sequences were obtained from naive CD4+ T cells from PBMCs. The sample's cell subset or site label, decoded: CD45RA+ positively selected. These TCRs come from a man aged 18-30 years in good health. Some clones in this sample may be carry-over from other donors' samples.

The chain carries TRBV7-2 and TRBJ2-1; tentatively, D is TRBD2 (5 bases). The CDR3 has 14 amino acids. V was pared by 4 bases and J by 4 bases, with 11 bases between. CDR1 and CDR2 from the germline V gene are SGHTA and FQGNSA. This CDR3 reads CASSSGLSYNEQFF. CDR3 sequence (DNA): TGTGCCAGCAGCTCCGGACTCAGTTACAATGAGCAGTTCTTC.

Remarks on this clone: Additional DNA sequences in this sample encode the identical CDR3. V usage is TRBV9 and J usage is TRBJ2-5; 7 positions match TRBD1. The CDR3 extends over 13 amino acids. V dropped 3 bases and J dropped 5; count of bases not matched to a gene: 4. Germline loops: CDR1 SGDLS, CDR2 YYNGEE. The DNA of the CDR3 is TGTGCCAGCAGCGAACAGGGGACGGAGACCCAGTACTTC. Translation: CASSEQGTETQYF. Drawing the rest from reference TRBV9 and TRBJ2-5, the complete variable domain is DSGVTQTPKHLITATGQRVTLRCSPRSGDLSVYWYQQSLDQGLQFLIQYYNGEERAKGNILERFSAQQFPDLHSELNLSSLELGDSALYFCASSEQGTETQYFGPGTRLLVL.

Worth noting for this clone: The same CDR3 is also encoded by other DNA sequences in this sample. This rearrangement joins TRBV29-1 to TRBJ1-1; D remains unclear. This CDR3 comprises 11 residues. V was shortened by 3 bases and J by 1 base, with 3 bases between the two germline ends. CDR1 is SQVTM, CDR2 ANQGSEA, per germline. The CDR3 DNA reads TGCAGCGTTGACCGGAACACTGAAGCTTTCTTT. Translating gives CSVDRNTEAFF. Complete variable domain (other parts from reference TRBV29-1 and TRBJ1-1): SAVISQKPSRDICQRGTSLTIQCQVDSQVTMMFWYRQQPGQSLTLIATANQGSEATYESGFVIDKFPISRPNLTFSTLTVSNMSPEDSSIYLCSVDRNTEAFFGQGTRLTVV.

V is TRBV30 and J is TRBJ1-2, with 8 nucleotides matching TRBD1. The V gene end was trimmed by 4 bases and the J gene end by 7 bases; junction bases not matched to a gene: 8. CDR3 size: 13 residues. Germline CDR1 GTSNPN, CDR2 SVGIG (reference sequence). The CDR3 loop is CAWTRWTGPGYTF. Written as DNA, the CDR3 is TGTGCCTGGACCCGGTGGACAGGGCCTGGCTACACCTTC.

The rearrangement links TRBV5-8 to TRBJ2-5; D is undetermined. Per germline, CDR1 SGHTS and CDR2 YDEGEE. There are 14 residues in the CDR3. Trimming pared 2 bases from V and 5 bases from J, leaving 13 bases between. Here the CDR3 reads CASSFDLVPETQYF. CDR3 DNA: TGTGCCAGCAGCTTTGACCTGGTCCCGGAGACCCAGTACTTC.

This clone has a single count. The chain joins TRBV30 to TRBJ1-6; no reliable D call. CDR3 length: 13 residues. From germline, CDR1 is GTSNPN and CDR2 SVGIG (reference sequence). V shed 4 bases and J shed 5 bases, with 9 bases lying between them. As DNA, the CDR3 is TGTGCCTGGACACCGGGGAATAATTCACCCCTCCACTTT. As protein: CAWTPGNNSPLHF. The whole variable domain, remainder taken from reference TRBV30 and TRBJ1-6, is SQTIHQWPATLVQPVGSPLSLECTVEGTSNPNLYWYRQAAGRGLQLLFYSVGIGQISSEVPQNLSASRPQDRQFILSSKKLLLSDSGFYLCAWTPGNNSPLHFGNGTRLTVT.

This sequence joins TRBV28 and TRBJ2-2, with 13 bases fitting TRBD2. The CDR3 loop spans 18 amino acids. CDR1 is MDHEN and CDR2 is SYDVKM in the germline V gene. With 5 bases clipped from V and 4 bases from J, the junction kept 10 bases outside the gene matches. As DNA, the CDR3 is TGTGCCAGCAGTCCCGGACTAGCGGGAGACGGGATCACCGGGGAGCTGTTTTTT. It yields the protein CASSPGLAGDGITGELFF.

This clone was seen once. The genes are TRBV28 and TRBJ2-5; D remains unclear. Germline CDR1 and CDR2: MDHEN and SYDVKM. V lost 3 bases, J lost 0 bases, and 11 bases lay in between. The CDR3 runs to 15 residues. CDR3 nucleotide sequence: TGTGCCAGCAGTTTCCCGACCATTAACCAAGAGACCCAGTACTTC. Protein: CASSFPTINQETQYF.

Only one count was recorded for this clone. V is TRBV7-3 and J is TRBJ1-1; weak D call: TRBD1 (5 bases). The CDR3 consists of 15 residues. Looked up from germline, CDR1 is SGHTA and CDR2 is FQGTGA. Trimming took off 5 bases at V and 5 bases at J, with 18 bases between the two ends. In DNA, the CDR3 is TGTGCCAGCAGCGAGGGGACGGGGAAGAGGACTGAAGCTTTCTTT. Translation: CASSEGTGKRTEAFF.

The chain carries TRBV19 and TRBJ2-2; TRBD1 agrees at 11 bases. The V segment lost 4 bases and the J segment 7 bases; nucleotides outside the gene matches: 8. The CDR3 totals 16 residues. Germline CDR1 LNHDA, CDR2 SQIVND (reference sequence). The CDR3 sequence is CASSTRTGGAGGELFF. In DNA, the CDR3 is TGTGCCAGTAGTACAAGGACAGGGGGCGCGGGCGGGGAGCTGTTTTTT.

The rearrangement links TRBV5-6 to TRBJ2-1; the match to TRBD2 covers 13 bases. The CDR3 spans 15 residues. Germline CDR1 is SGHDT and CDR2 is YYEEEE. After removal of 4 bases from V and 6 bases from J, the junction contained 4 bases not matched to a gene. This CDR3 is CASSTGLAGSNEQFF. CDR3 nucleotides: TGTGCCAGCAGCACGGGACTAGCGGGAAGCAATGAGCAGTTCTTC.

Notes on this clone: Other DNA sequences from this sample encode an identical CDR3 as well. The rearrangement links TRBV15 to TRBJ2-1; 9 bases fit TRBD2. Germline V gene sequence: CDR1 LNHNV, CDR2 YYDKDF (reference sequence). V gave up 5 bases and J gave up 8 bases; unmatched junction bases: 10. The CDR3 length is 15 residues. For the CDR3, the DNA is TGTGCCACCAGCGAGGGATTAGCGGGGGTCTATGAGCAGTTCTTC. This translates into CATSEGLAGVYEQFF. Looking up the rest from reference TRBV15 and TRBJ2-1 gives the full variable domain: DAMVIQNPRYQVTQFGKPVTLSCSQTLNHNVMYWYQQKSSQAPKLLFHYYDKDFNNEADTPDNFQSRRPNTSFCFLDIRSPGLGDTAMYLCATSEGLAGVYEQFFGPGTRLTVL.

V is TRBV11-2 and J is TRBJ2-7, with 7 bases matching TRBD2. The CDR3 is made up of 16 amino acids. Trimming removed 1 base from V and 5 bases from J; junction bases left unmatched: 11. Per the germline V gene, CDR1 is SGHAT and CDR2 is FQNNGV. The CDR3 loop reads CASSLVASGRLHEQYF. CDR3 DNA: TGTGCCAGCAGCTTAGTGGCTAGCGGCAGGCTCCACGAGCAGTACTTC.

The rearrangement links TRBV10-3 to TRBJ1-1, with no clear D. This CDR3 has 14 amino acids. Per germline, CDR1 ENHRY and CDR2 SYGVKD. V gave up 4 bases and J gave up 3 bases, with 12 bases separating them. For the CDR3, the DNA is TGTGCCATCAGTGGATCGGGTGGGGACACTGAAGCTTTCTTT. Translated: CAISGSGGDTEAFF.

V and J are TRBV25-1 and TRBJ2-1, with 7 nucleotides matching TRBD1. Per the germline V gene, CDR1 is MGHDK and CDR2 is SYGVNS. There are 16 residues in the CDR3. With V trimmed by 4 bases and J by 1 base, 7 bases remained unmatched. The CDR3 DNA follows: TGTGCCAGCAGTGCCCGGGACAGTGGGTCCTACAATGAGCAGTTCTTC. As protein: CASSARDSGSYNEQFF. Filled out from reference TRBV25-1 and TRBJ2-1, the complete variable domain reads EADIYQTPRYLVIGTGKKITLECSQTMGHDKMYWYQQDPGMELHLIHYSYGVNSTEKGDLSSESTVSRIRTEHFPLTLESARPSHTSQYLCASSARDSGSYNEQFFGPGTRLTVL.

This clone occurred a few times. This chain joins TRBV10-3 and TRBJ1-1, with TRBD1 matching 7 bases. CDR1 ENHRY and CDR2 SYGVKD come from the germline V gene. This CDR3 spans 16 amino acids. Trimming at V came to 1 base and at J to 5 bases, leaving 10 bases not matched to a gene. In DNA form, the CDR3 reads TGTGCCATCAGTGAGTTAGCTGGGGCGACAGGGACTGAAGCTTTCTTT. Translated: CAISELAGATGTEAFF.

The V gene is TRBV19, the J gene TRBJ1-2; D is undetermined. The germline V gene encodes CDR1 LNHDA and CDR2 SQIVND (reference sequence). V lost 4 bases to trimming and J lost 4 bases, with 7 bases between them. CDR3 length: 12 amino acids. In nucleotides, the CDR3 is TGTGCCAGTAGTAGCGAATCCTATGGCTACACCTTC. Amino acids: CASSSESYGYTF.

The chain is built from TRBV28 and TRBJ2-2; 7 positions match TRBD2. The germline V gene encodes CDR1 MDHEN and CDR2 SYDVKM. Unmatched junction bases numbered 4, after V lost 5 bases and J lost 1 base. There are 15 residues in the CDR3. CDR3 residues: CASSQLAVNTGELFF. As DNA, the CDR3 is TGTGCCAGCAGTCAGCTAGCGGTGAACACCGGGGAGCTGTTTTTT.

Points on this clone: Mismatch with germline at one junction end may stem from a read error. V is TRBV7-9 and J is TRBJ2-7, with D perhaps matching TRBD2 (7 bases). The CDR3 has 14 amino acids. Germline CDR1 reads SEHNR; CDR2 reads FQNEAQ (reference sequence). CDR3 sequence reads: CASSLAGGPRGANF. CDR3 in DNA: TGTGCCAGCAGCTTAGCGGGAGGGCCGAGGGGGGCCAATTTC.

This chain uses TRBV10-3 with TRBJ2-5; 7 bases are shared with TRBD2. CDR3 length: 22 residues. Germline V gene data show CDR1 as ENHRY and CDR2 as SYGVKD. The junction had 25 bases not matched to a gene; V was cut back by 1 base and J by 2 bases. This chain's CDR3 is CAISEFFGSGTTRRKVQETQYF. Here the CDR3 DNA reads TGTGCCATCAGTGAGTTCTTTGGGTCCGGGACTACCAGGAGGAAAGTACAAGAGACCCAGTACTTC.

Worth noting for this clone: Other DNA sequences in the sample encode the same CDR3. This chain links TRBV10-3 with TRBJ2-2; D gene ambiguous. The CDR3 is 11 residues long. Trimming cost V 8 bases and J 4 bases, with 5 bases left between them. Germline loops: CDR1 ENHRY, CDR2 SYGVKD. CDR3 sequence: CAISSTGELFF. CDR3 sequence (DNA): TGTGCCATCTCTTCCACCGGGGAGCTGTTTTTT.

The chain couples TRBV7-9 to TRBJ1-4, with D uncertain. V shed 5 bases and J shed 1 base, with 8 bases lying between them. Germline V gives CDR1 SEHNR, CDR2 FQNEAQ (reference sequence). The CDR3 has 14 amino acids. The CDR3 sequence is CASSAGVTNEKLFF. CDR3 nucleotide sequence: TGTGCCAGCAGCGCGGGAGTAACTAATGAAAAACTGTTTTTT.

This chain links TRBV28 with TRBJ2-2, with 8 positions matching TRBD2. V was pared by 3 bases and J by 4 bases, with 7 bases of the junction left unmatched. CDR1 and CDR2 (germline): MDHEN, SYDVKM. There are 16 residues in the CDR3. This CDR3 is CASSLGVAGSTGELFF. CDR3 in DNA: TGTGCCAGCAGTTTGGGGGTAGCGGGATCCACCGGGGAGCTGTTTTTT. Combining the CDR3 with reference TRBV28 and TRBJ2-2 gives the whole variable domain DVKVTQSSRYLVKRTGEKVFLECVQDMDHENMFWYRQDPGLGLRLIYFSYDVKMKEKGDIPEGYSVSREKKERFSLILESASTNQTSMYLCASSLGVAGSTGELFFGEGSRLTVL.

Remarks on this clone: Other nucleotide sequences in the sample specify the same CDR3. The chain couples TRBV18 to TRBJ2-3; D gene uncertain. V was cut by 3 bases and J by 3 bases, with 4 bases left in between. This CDR3 is 12 amino acids long. Germline V gives CDR1 KGHSH, CDR2 LQKENI. CDR3 nucleotides: TGTGCCAGCTCACCGTCGACAGATACGCAGTATTTT. Protein product: CASSPSTDTQYF.